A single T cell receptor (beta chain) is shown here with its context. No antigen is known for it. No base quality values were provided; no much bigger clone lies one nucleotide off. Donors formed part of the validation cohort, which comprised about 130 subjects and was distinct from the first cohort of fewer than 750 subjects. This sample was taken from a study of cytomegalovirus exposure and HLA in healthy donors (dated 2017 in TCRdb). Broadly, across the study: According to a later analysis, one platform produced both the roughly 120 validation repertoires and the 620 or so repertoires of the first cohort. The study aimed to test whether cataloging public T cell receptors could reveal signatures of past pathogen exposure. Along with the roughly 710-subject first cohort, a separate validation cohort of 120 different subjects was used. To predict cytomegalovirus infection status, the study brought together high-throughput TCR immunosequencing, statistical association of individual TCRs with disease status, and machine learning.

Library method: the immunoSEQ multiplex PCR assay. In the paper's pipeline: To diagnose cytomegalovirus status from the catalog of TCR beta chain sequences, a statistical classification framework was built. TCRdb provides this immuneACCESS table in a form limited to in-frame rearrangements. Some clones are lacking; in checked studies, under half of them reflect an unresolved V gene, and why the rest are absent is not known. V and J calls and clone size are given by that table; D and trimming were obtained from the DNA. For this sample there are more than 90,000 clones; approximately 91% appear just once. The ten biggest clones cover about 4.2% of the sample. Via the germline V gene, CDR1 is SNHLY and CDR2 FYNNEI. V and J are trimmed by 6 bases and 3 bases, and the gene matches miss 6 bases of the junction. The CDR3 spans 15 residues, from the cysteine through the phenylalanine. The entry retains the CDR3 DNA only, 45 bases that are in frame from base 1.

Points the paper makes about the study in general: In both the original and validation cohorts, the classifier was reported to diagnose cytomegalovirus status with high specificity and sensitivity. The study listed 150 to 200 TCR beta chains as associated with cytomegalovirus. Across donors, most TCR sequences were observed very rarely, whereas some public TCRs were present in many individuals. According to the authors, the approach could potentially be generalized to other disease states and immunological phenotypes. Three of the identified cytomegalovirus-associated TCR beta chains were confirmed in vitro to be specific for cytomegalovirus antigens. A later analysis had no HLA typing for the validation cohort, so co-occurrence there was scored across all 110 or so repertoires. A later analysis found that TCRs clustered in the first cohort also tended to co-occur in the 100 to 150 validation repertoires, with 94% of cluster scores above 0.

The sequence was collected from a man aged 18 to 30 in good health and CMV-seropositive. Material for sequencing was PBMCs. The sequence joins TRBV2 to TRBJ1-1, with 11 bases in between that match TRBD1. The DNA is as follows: TGTGCCAGCAGAGAGGACAGGGGGCTACACACTGAAGCTTTCTTT. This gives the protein CASREDRGLHTEAFF. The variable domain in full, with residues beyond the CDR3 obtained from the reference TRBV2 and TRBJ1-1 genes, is EPEVTQTPSHQVTQMGQEVILRCVPISNHLYFYWYRQILGQKVEFLVSFYNNEISEKSEIFDDQFSVERPDGSNFTLKIRSTKLEDSAMYFCASREDRGLHTEAFFGQGTRLTVV.